These 2 T cell receptor beta chains originate from one sample sequenced in a study of T cells after yellow fever vaccination. TCRdb re-called the 5' RACE reads through MiXCR, storing one row per CDR3 protein. Among 300,000 to 350,000 distinct CDR3 sequences listed, 3% to 4.5% were seen once. The specimen was PBMCs, collected 5 days after the yellow fever booster vaccination. Receptors originate from a man aged 18 to 30 who received the YFV17D yellow fever vaccine.

The rearrangement joins TRBV7-2 to TRBJ2-5; TRBD2 agrees at 9 bases. V shed 1 base, J shed 3 bases, and the junction held 12 bases outside the gene matches. CDR1 is SGHTA and CDR2 is FQGNSA in the germline V gene. The length of the CDR3 is 18 residues. The CDR3 spells CASSLVSGGLGMKETQYF. The CDR3 region has the DNA TGTGCCAGCAGCTTAGTTAGCGGGGGCCTCGGTATGAAAGAGACCCAGTACTTC.

This clonotype was observed at least ten times. The chain couples TRBV6-6 to TRBJ2-4, with 12 bases lining up with TRBD1. CDR3 length: 17 residues. V trimming: 4 bases; J trimming: 3 bases; junction bases outside the gene matches: 7. Germline values: CDR1 MNHNY, CDR2 SVGAGI (reference sequence). CDR3 bases: TGTGCCAGCAGTTTTCCCGGGACAGGGGGCGTCAAAAACATTCAGTACTTC. Its protein product is CASSFPGTGGVKNIQYF.